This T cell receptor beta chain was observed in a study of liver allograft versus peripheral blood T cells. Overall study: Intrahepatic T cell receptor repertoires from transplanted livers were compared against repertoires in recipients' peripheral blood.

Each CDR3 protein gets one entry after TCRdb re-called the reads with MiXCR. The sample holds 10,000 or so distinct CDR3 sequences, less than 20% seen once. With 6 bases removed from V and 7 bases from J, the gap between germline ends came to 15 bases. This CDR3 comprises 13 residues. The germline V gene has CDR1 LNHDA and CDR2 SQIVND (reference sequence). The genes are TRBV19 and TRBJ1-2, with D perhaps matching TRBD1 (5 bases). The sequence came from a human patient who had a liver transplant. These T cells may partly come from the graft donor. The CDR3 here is CASREGSRGGYTF. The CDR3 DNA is TGTGCCAGTAGGGAGGGGAGTAGAGGTGGCTACACCTTC.